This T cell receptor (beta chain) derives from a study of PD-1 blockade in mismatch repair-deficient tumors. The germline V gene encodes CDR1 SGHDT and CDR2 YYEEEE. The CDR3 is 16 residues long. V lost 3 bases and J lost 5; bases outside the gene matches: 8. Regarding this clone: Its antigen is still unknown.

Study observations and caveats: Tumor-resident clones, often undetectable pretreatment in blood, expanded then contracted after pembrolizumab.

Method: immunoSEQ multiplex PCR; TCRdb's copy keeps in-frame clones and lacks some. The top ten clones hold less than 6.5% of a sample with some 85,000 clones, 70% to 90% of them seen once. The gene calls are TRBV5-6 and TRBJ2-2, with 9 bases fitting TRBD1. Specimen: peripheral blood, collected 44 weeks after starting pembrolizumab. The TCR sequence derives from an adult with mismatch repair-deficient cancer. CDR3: CASSSGQGRGTGELFF. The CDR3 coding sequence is TGTGCCAGCAGCTCAGGACAGGGGCGAGGGACCGGGGAGCTGTTTTTT.